A single sample is the source of the 28 T cell receptor beta chains below, sequenced in a study of PD-L1 blockade in urothelial cancer. The time point: pretreatment peripheral blood. Clones were read by immunoSEQ multiplex PCR, and TCRdb kept only the in-frame ones, dropping some. This sample has approximately 100,000 clones, with approximately 88% found just once. This sample comprised PBMCs, obtained around atezolizumab (anti-PD-L1) treatment. The origin of the receptors is a woman older than 75 with urothelial cancer.

The chain uses TRBV19 and TRBJ2-3, with 11 bases identical to TRBD2. This CDR3 region has 14 residues. The J segment lost 5 bases and the V segment lost 5 bases, leaving 3 bases of the junction unmatched. Germline V lookup: CDR1 LNHDA, CDR2 SQIVND (reference sequence). The CDR3 DNA is TGTGCCAGTAGTCCCGGGACTAGCGGAGATACGCAGTATTTT. The encoded protein is CASSPGTSGDTQYF. Variable domain in full (rest from reference TRBV19 and TRBJ2-3): DGGITQSPKYLFRKEGQNVTLSCEQNLNHDAMYWYRQDPGQGLRLIYYSQIVNDFQKGDIAEGYSVSREKKESFPLTVTSAQKNPTAFYLCASSPGTSGDTQYFGPGTRLTVL.

This chain uses TRBV4-2 with TRBJ1-4; 9 bases line up with TRBD1. CDR1 LGHNA and CDR2 YNFKEQ come from the germline V gene. The V and J ends lost 0 bases and 7 bases, in that order; junction bases with no gene match: 6. CDR3 length: 16 amino acids. CDR3 sequence (DNA): TGTGCCAGCAGCCAAGACCGGGGACAGGGAGGTGAAAAACTGTTTTTT. Protein product: CASSQDRGQGGEKLFF.

CDR3 sequence (DNA): TGTGCCAGCAGTGGTTTCCCTGGAGTGAAGGTATACGAGCAGTACTTC. Protein product: CASSGFPGVKVYEQYF. J is TRBJ2-7 and V is TRBV6-1, with D unclear. The CDR3 is 16 amino acids. CDR1 and CDR2 (germline): MNHNS, SASEGT. Trimming removed 4 bases at V and 4 bases at J, with 20 bases between.

This rearrangement joins TRBV30 to TRBJ1-1, with D unresolved. The CDR3 consists of 14 residues. Trimming shortened V by 0 bases and J by 4 bases, and 12 bases separated the two germline ends. Germline V gives CDR1 GTSNPN, CDR2 SVGIG (reference sequence). The CDR3 here is CAWSVKGGSTEAFF. CDR3 DNA sequence: TGTGCCTGGAGTGTAAAGGGTGGGAGCACTGAAGCTTTCTTT.

This chain connects TRBV10-3 to TRBJ1-4, with 8 positions matching TRBD1. The CDR3 contains 17 residues. The V segment lost 0 bases and the J segment 6 bases; nucleotides outside the gene matches: 9. The germline V gene encodes CDR1 ENHRY and CDR2 SYGVKD. In DNA, the CDR3 is TGTGCCATCAGTGAGTCGATATCAGGGGGCATTGATGAAAAACTGTTTTTT. Its protein product is CAISESISGGIDEKLFF.

CDR3 sequence (DNA): TGTGCCAGCACCGAACGGGACAGGTCAAGTCAGCCCCAGCATTTT. This encodes CASTERDRSSQPQHF. The rearrangement uses TRBV28 and TRBJ1-5; TRBD1 aligns across 8 bases. CDR3 length: 15 amino acids. CDR1 and CDR2 (germline): MDHEN, SYDVKM. After removal of 7 bases from V and 6 bases from J, the junction contained 11 bases not matched to a gene.

The gene calls are TRBV2 and TRBJ1-2, with TRBD1 as a possible D gene (6 bases). Germline CDR1 SNHLY, CDR2 FYNNEI. The CDR3 contains 15 residues. V dropped 4 bases and J dropped 3 bases, with 15 bases sitting between them. CDR3 loop: CASSGARGLDYGYTF. The CDR3 DNA reads TGTGCCAGCAGTGGTGCGAGGGGGTTGGACTATGGCTACACCTTC.

The chain carries TRBV27 and TRBJ1-2; 9 bases agree with TRBD1. The ends lost 4 bases at V and 0 bases at J; junction bases unmatched: 6. The CDR3 spans 16 residues. CDR1 MNHEY and CDR2 SMNVEV come from the germline V gene (reference sequence). CDR3 coding DNA: TGTGCCAGCAGTTCAGGACAGGGGACTTCTAACTATGGCTACACCTTC. Protein sequence: CASSSGQGTSNYGYTF.

This clone was recorded once. The CDR3 coding sequence is TGTGCCAGCTCACCACCATACGGGGGATACACTGAAGCTTTCTTT. Its translation: CASSPPYGGYTEAFF. The J gene is TRBJ1-1, the V gene TRBV18; a possible D gene is TRBD1 (5 bases). This CDR3 is 15 amino acids long. Per germline, CDR1 KGHSH and CDR2 LQKENI. Trimming stripped 0 bases from V and 3 bases from J, with 11 bases between.

The rearrangement joins TRBV5-1 to TRBJ1-1, with D tentatively TRBD1 (6 bases). Trimming took off 6 bases at V and 4 bases at J, with 19 bases between the two ends. Germline CDR1 SGHRS, CDR2 YFSETQ. There are 15 residues in the CDR3. The CDR3 here is CASKGDLRAATEAFF. The CDR3, as DNA: TGCGCCAGCAAGGGGGACCTCCGGGCGGCCACTGAAGCTTTCTTT. Complete variable domain (other parts from reference TRBV5-1 and TRBJ1-1): KAGVTQTPRYLIKTRGQQVTLSCSPISGHRSVSWYQQTPGQGLQFLFEYFSETQRNKGNFPGRFSGRQFSNSRSEMNVSTLELGDSALYLCASKGDLRAATEAFFGQGTRLTVV.

The chain combines TRBV19 with TRBJ1-2; D is unresolved. The V end was cut by 5 bases, the J end by 4 bases, with 11 bases between. This CDR3 is 13 amino acids long. Germline V gene data show CDR1 as LNHDA and CDR2 as SQIVND (reference sequence). The CDR3 spells CASSVPGSYGYTF. The CDR3 DNA follows: TGTGCCAGTAGTGTCCCGGGGTCCTATGGCTACACCTTC.

DNA of the CDR3: TGCGCCAGCAGTCAGCCTAGATGGACAGGGCCGAGCTCTGGAAACACCATATATTTT. Translating it yields CASSQPRWTGPSSGNTIYF. The chain carries TRBV23-1 and TRBJ1-3; the match to TRBD1 covers 8 bases. TRBV23-1 is identified as an open reading frame with a role that is uncertain. CDR3 length equals 19 residues. The V gene end was trimmed by 3 bases and the J gene end by 0 bases; junction bases not matched to a gene: 13.

CDR3 loop: CASRTSGNSGELFF. In DNA, the CDR3 is TGTGCCAGCAGGACTAGCGGGAATTCCGGGGAGCTGTTTTTT. The rearrangement links TRBV27 to TRBJ2-2; 11 nucleotides align to TRBD2. V was pared by 6 bases and J by 6 bases, with 3 bases of the junction left unmatched. This CDR3 has 14 amino acids. Germline CDR1 is MNHEY and CDR2 is SMNVEV (reference sequence).

This clone was observed a few times. This chain joins TRBV6-1 and TRBJ1-5; TRBD1 matches 7 bases. This CDR3 contains 14 residues. V lost 5 bases to trimming and J lost 4 bases; unmatched junction nucleotides: 5. In germline, CDR1 is MNHNS, CDR2 SASEGT. The CDR3 sequence: CASSNRDSNQPQHF. CDR3 coding DNA: TGTGCCAGCAGTAACCGGGACAGTAATCAGCCCCAGCATTTT.

In nucleotides, the CDR3 is TGTGCCAGCAGCCAAGAGTTGCGGGGGACCCAGTACTTC. It is translated as CASSQELRGTQYF. The chain combines TRBV14 with TRBJ2-5; maybe TRBD2 (6 bases). The V and J ends lost 0 bases and 7 bases respectively, with 9 bases between them. CDR1 is SGHDN, CDR2 FVKESK, per germline. CDR3 length equals 13 residues.

This sequence joins TRBV5-1 and TRBJ1-4; D not certain. V was cut by 3 bases and J by 0 bases, with 9 bases left in between. Germline loops: CDR1 SGHRS, CDR2 YFSETQ. The CDR3 is made up of 15 amino acids. This CDR3 is CASSSGGSTNEKLFF. CDR3 nucleotide sequence: TGCGCCAGCAGCTCGGGTGGGTCAACTAATGAAAAACTGTTTTTT.

The rearrangement links TRBV2 to TRBJ1-2; D not certain. CDR3 length: 13 residues. V was pared by 6 bases and J by 6 bases, with 14 bases between. Per the germline V gene, CDR1 is SNHLY and CDR2 is FYNNEI. The DNA for the CDR3 is TGTGCCAGCAGATTGACTGGGTCAGATGGCTACACCTTC. This encodes CASRLTGSDGYTF.

This clone was recorded once. The V gene is TRBV27, the J gene TRBJ2-2; 10 nucleotides match TRBD2. The V gene's germline CDR1 is MNHEY and CDR2 SMNVEV (reference sequence). The V segment lost 4 bases and the J segment 7 bases; nucleotides outside the gene matches: 9. CDR3 length: 16 residues. In DNA form, the CDR3 reads TGTGCCAGCAGTTCCGGGCTAGCGGGAGAGGACGGGGAGCTGTTTTTT. Its protein is CASSSGLAGEDGELFF.

The chain employs TRBV19 and TRBJ1-1; D perhaps matches TRBD1 (6 bases). Trimming removed 4 bases at V and 11 bases at J, with 14 bases between. The CDR3 covers 12 residues. Germline V lookup: CDR1 LNHDA, CDR2 SQIVND (reference sequence). The CDR3 nucleotides are TGTGCCAGTAGTAAGGGGGTTAGCTCGGCTTTCTTT. It translates to CASSKGVSSAFF.

The gene calls are TRBV7-8 and TRBJ2-5; 7 nucleotides line up with TRBD2. The length of the CDR3 is 16 residues. CDR1 is SGHVS and CDR2 is FQNEAQ in the germline V gene. J gave up 0 bases and V 5 bases, and 9 bases lay outside the gene matches. This CDR3 is CASSPRLAANQETQYF. CDR3 bases: TGTGCCAGCAGCCCAAGACTAGCAGCTAACCAAGAGACCCAGTACTTC. The complete variable domain, with remaining parts taken from reference TRBV7-8 and TRBJ2-5, reads GAGVSQSPRYKVAKRGQDVALRCDPISGHVSLFWYQQALGQGPEFLTYFQNEAQLDKSGLPSDRFFAERPEGSVSTLKIQRTQQEDSAVYLCASSPRLAANQETQYFGPGTRLLVL.

The rearrangement links TRBV5-8 to TRBJ2-2; 13 positions agree with TRBD2. Losses at the gene ends were 7 bases for V and 4 bases for J; bases not matched to a gene: 7. CDR3 length equals 16 residues. Per the germline V gene, CDR1 is SGHTS and CDR2 is YDEGEE. The CDR3 sequence is CASGLAGVPGTGELFF. In nucleotides, the CDR3 is TGTGCCAGCGGACTAGCGGGGGTTCCGGGCACCGGGGAGCTGTTTTTT.

CDR3 loop: CASSLTRSMNTEAFF. DNA for the CDR3: TGTGCCAGCAGCTTAACTCGGTCTATGAACACTGAAGCTTTCTTT. The gene calls are TRBV7-3 and TRBJ1-1; no definite D call. The CDR3 runs 15 residues. Deletions cut 0 bases from V and 0 bases from J, with 8 bases between. The germline V gene has CDR1 SGHTA and CDR2 FQGTGA.

This clone was recorded once. V gene TRBV28 combines with J gene TRBJ2-3; TRBD1 is a possible D gene (5 bases). The germline V and J ends were trimmed by 6 bases and 10 bases, with 14 bases remaining between them. The CDR3 contains 12 residues. Looked up from germline, CDR1 is MDHEN and CDR2 is SYDVKM. As DNA, the CDR3 is TGTGCCAGCAGCCCCGGAGAACAGGCGCAGTATTTT. Translated, it gives CASSPGEQAQYF.

The chain links TRBV19 to TRBJ1-5; TRBD1 matches 7 bases. The germline V gene encodes CDR1 LNHDA and CDR2 SQIVND (reference sequence). The trim removed 4 bases at V and 0 bases at J, leaving 3 bases unmatched. This CDR3 has 15 residues. This CDR3 reads CASSNPGGSNQPQHF. CDR3 nucleotides: TGTGCCAGTAGTAACCCAGGGGGTAGCAATCAGCCCCAGCATTTT.

In nucleotides, the CDR3 is TGTGCCATCAGTGAACGACAGGGGGCCTATGGCTACACCTTC. This codes for CAISERQGAYGYTF. The chain combines TRBV10-3 with TRBJ1-2; 10 bases are shared with TRBD1. There are 14 residues in the CDR3. Germline trimming cut 3 bases from V and 4 bases from J; bases unmatched to any gene: 2. CDR1 ENHRY and CDR2 SYGVKD come from the germline V gene.

The chain joins TRBV11-2 to TRBJ2-7; D perhaps matches TRBD1 (6 bases). The germline V and J ends were trimmed by 6 bases and 7 bases, with 13 bases remaining between them. In germline, CDR1 is SGHAT, CDR2 FQNNGV. This CDR3 has 12 residues. The CDR3 sequence: CASRTGMGEQYF. The CDR3, as DNA: TGTGCCAGCAGAACAGGGATGGGGGAGCAGTACTTC.

The V and J genes are TRBV4-1 and TRBJ1-4; 10 nucleotides line up with TRBD1. Germline V gene data show CDR1 as MGHRA and CDR2 as YSYEKL. The CDR3 covers 16 residues. V dropped 1 base and J dropped 8; count of bases not matched to a gene: 7. CDR3: CASSQGDRGRGEKLFF. The CDR3 coding sequence is TGCGCCAGCAGCCAAGGTGACAGGGGGCGCGGAGAAAAACTGTTTTTT.

The V gene is TRBV15, the J gene TRBJ2-3; weak D call: TRBD1 (6 bases). The V end lost 5 bases, the J end lost 2 bases, and 17 bases lay between the germline ends. The CDR3 contains 16 residues. Germline CDR1 is LNHNV and CDR2 is YYDKDF (reference sequence). The CDR3 DNA reads as TGTGCCACCAGCTTTTACAGGGACGTCTACACAGATACGCAGTATTTT. Residues: CATSFYRDVYTDTQYF.